What follows describes a single TCR beta chain. The antigen remains undetermined. PCR employed 60 Vbeta and 13 Jbeta primers. Clones were read by immunoSEQ multiplex PCR, and TCRdb kept only the in-frame ones, dropping some. Found here are roughly 88,000 clones, 55% to 75% of them singletons; the top ten hold 2.5% to 3%. The sample belongs to a study of cytomegalovirus exposure and HLA in healthy donors. General study points: The study labeled roughly 160 TCR beta chains cytomegalovirus-associated. Only CMV serostatus was available as immune exposure information.

CDR3 size: 15 residues. From germline, CDR1 is SGHTA and CDR2 FQGTGA. V was cut by 5 bases and J by 4 bases, with 15 bases left in between. Sequences were obtained from PBMCs. The TCR was taken from a man in his fifties or sixties in good health and CMV-seronegative. The J gene is TRBJ2-1, the V gene TRBV7-3, with D possibly matching TRBD1 (7 bases). The CDR3 sequence: CASSPHAGGYNEQFF. The CDR3 DNA reads as TGTGCCAGCAGCCCCCATGCAGGGGGGTACAATGAGCAGTTCTTC.